Detailed here is one T cell receptor (beta chain). The antigen remains unidentified. Regions amplified from RNA transcripts were the TCR beta CDR3 regions. First-round RT-PCR targeting the TCR CDR3 was performed with the HTBI primer set. TCRdb reprocessed the multiplex PCR reads via MiXCR and lists one record per CDR3 protein. The sample holds 550,000 to 800,000 distinct CDR3 sequences; around 17% are singletons and the top ten take around 7.7%. This sample is part of a study of T cells in Graves' hyperthyroidism and ophthalmopathy. For Graves' hyperthyroidism to be stable, ophthalmopathy could not progress within 18 months. J gave up 1 base and V 9 bases, and 6 bases lay outside the gene matches. Germline V gene sequence: CDR1 MDHEN, CDR2 SYDVKM. This CDR3 has 13 residues. Study-level results: Onset of ophthalmopathy came a median approximately 6.5 months after the model predicted it.

The sequence derives from a man younger than 35 with Graves' hyperthyroidism. Material for sequencing was blood. The V call is TRBV28, the J call TRBJ2-7, with TRBD1 identical over 7 bases. CDR3 nucleotides: TGTGCCAGTACAAAGGGGGCTTCCTACGAGCAGTACTTC. This translates into CASTKGASYEQYF.